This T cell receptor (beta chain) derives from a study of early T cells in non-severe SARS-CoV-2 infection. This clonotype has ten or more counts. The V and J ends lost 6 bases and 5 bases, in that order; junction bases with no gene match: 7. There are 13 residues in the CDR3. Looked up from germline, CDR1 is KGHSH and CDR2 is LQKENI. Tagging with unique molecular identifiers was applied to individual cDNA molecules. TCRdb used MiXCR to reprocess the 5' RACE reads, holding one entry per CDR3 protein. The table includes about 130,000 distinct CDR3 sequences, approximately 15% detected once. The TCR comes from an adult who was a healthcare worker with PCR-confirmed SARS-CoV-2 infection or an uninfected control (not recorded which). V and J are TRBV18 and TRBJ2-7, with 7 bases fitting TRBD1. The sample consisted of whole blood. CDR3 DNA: TGTGCCAGCTCCTATGAACAGGGGAACGAGCAGTACTTC. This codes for CASSYEQGNEQYF.